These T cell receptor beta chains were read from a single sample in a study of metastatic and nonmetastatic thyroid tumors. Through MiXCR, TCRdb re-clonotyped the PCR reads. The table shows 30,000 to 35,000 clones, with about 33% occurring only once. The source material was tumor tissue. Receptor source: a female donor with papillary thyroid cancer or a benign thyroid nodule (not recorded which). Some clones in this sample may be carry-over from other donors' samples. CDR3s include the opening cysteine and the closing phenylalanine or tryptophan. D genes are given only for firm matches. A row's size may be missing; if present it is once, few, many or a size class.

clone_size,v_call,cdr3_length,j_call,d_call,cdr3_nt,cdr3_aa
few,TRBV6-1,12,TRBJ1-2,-,TGTGCCGGGGACGATATCGGGAATGGCTACACCTTC,CAGDDIGNGYTF
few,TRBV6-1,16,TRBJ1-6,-,TGTGCCAGCAGTGAAGTAGAACAGAGAAATAATTCACCCCTCCACTTT,CASSEVEQRNNSPLHF
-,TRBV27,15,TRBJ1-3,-,TGTGCCAGCAGCCTGAACGGTGATCCTGGAAACACCATATATTTT,CASSLNGDPGNTIYF
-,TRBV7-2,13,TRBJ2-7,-,TGTGCCAGCAGCTCGGGACGGAACTACGAGCAGTACTTC,CASSSGRNYEQYF
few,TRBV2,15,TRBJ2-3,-,TGTGCCAGCAGACCTTGGGGAGTTTCGCGAGATACGCAGTATTTT,CASRPWGVSRDTQYF
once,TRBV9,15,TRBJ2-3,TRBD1,TGTGCCAGCAGCGCTGAGGGGGCGTACACAGATACGCAGTATTTT,CASSAEGAYTDTQYF
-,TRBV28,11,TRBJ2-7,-,TGTGCCAGCAGAGGACCACTTGAGCAGTACTTC,CASRGPLEQYF
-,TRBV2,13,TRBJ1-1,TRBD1,TGTGCCAGCAACCGAGGGCCTACAGGGGACGCTTTCTTT,CASNRGPTGDAFF
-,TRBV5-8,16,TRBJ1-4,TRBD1,TGTGCCAGCAGCTTGGTGCCCGGGACAGGGGATGAAAAACTGTTTTTT,CASSLVPGTGDEKLFF
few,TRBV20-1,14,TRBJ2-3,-,TGCAGTGCCCATTTCGCGGGGCGCACAGATACGCAGTATTTT,CSAHFAGRTDTQYF
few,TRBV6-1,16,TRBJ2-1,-,TGTGCCAGCAGTGACTCAGGTCGGGGTGGCCACAATGAGCAGTTCTTC,CASSDSGRGGHNEQFF
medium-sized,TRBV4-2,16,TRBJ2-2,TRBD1,TGTGCCAGCAGCCCAAGACAGGGGTCTTTGGCCGGGGAGCTGTTTTTT,CASSPRQGSLAGELFF
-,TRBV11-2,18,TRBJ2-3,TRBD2,TGTGCCAGCCGAACCTCACCTTCTGGCGGGAGAGGCACAGATACGCAGTATTTT,CASRTSPSGGRGTDTQYF
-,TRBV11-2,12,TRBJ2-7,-,TGTGCCAGCAGCCTTGGGGGGAGCGAGCAGTACTTC,CASSLGGSEQYF
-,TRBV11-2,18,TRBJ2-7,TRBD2,TGTGCCAGCAGCTTTAAGGCGGGAGAACTCCCGAGGTTCTACGAGCAGTACTTC,CASSFKAGELPRFYEQYF
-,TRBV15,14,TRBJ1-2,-,TGTGCCACCAGCAGAGTTGGACAGATCTATGGCTACACCTTC,CATSRVGQIYGYTF
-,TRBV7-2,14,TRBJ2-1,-,TGTGCCAGCAGCCCAGGGGGGGGATTCAATGAGCAGTTCTTC,CASSPGGGFNEQFF
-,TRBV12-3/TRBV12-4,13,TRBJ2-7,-,TGTGCCAGCACCTTGGACAGCCACTACGAGCAGTACTTC,CASTLDSHYEQYF
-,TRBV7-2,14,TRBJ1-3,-,TGTGCCAGCAGCCAGGGACCCACTGGAAACACCATATATTTT,CASSQGPTGNTIYF
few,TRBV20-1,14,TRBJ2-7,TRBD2,TGCAGTGCTAGACTAGCGGGGGGTAGCTTCGAGCAGTACTTC,CSARLAGGSFEQYF
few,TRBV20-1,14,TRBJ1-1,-,TGCAGTGCTAGAGCGGGGGGGGCTAACACTGAAGCTTTCTTT,CSARAGGANTEAFF
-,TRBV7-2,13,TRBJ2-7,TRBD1,TGTGCCAGCAGCATAGGGACAGCCTACGAGCAGTACTTC,CASSIGTAYEQYF
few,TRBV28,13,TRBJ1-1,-,TGTGCCAGCAGTACAGGGTTCGGGACTGAAGCTTTCTTT,CASSTGFGTEAFF
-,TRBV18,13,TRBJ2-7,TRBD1,TGTGCCAGCTCAGAGGACAGGCACTACGAGCAGTACTTC,CASSEDRHYEQYF
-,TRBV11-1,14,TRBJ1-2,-,TGTGCCAGCAGCGATAGATATACGGACGATGGCTACACCTTC,CASSDRYTDDGYTF
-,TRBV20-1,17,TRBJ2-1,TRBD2,TGCAGTGCCCCATCGGGACTAGCGGGAGGGTATCTAAATGAGCAGTTCTTC,CSAPSGLAGGYLNEQFF
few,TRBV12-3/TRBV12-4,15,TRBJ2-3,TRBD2,TGTGCCAGCAGTTTTCCTAGCGGGAGGACAGATACGCAGTATTTT,CASSFPSGRTDTQYF
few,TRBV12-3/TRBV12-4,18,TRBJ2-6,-,TGTGCCAGCAGTCCGACCACCGATGGGAGCTCTGGGGCCAACGTCCTGACTTTC,CASSPTTDGSSGANVLTF
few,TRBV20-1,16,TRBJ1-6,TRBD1,TGCAGTGCCGAAAGGCGGGACAGGGCATTAAATTCACCCCTCCACTTT,CSAERRDRALNSPLHF
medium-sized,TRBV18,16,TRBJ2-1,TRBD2,TGTGCCAGCTCACCGGGGGTTAGTAGCGGGATTAATGAGCAGTTCTTC,CASSPGVSSGINEQFF
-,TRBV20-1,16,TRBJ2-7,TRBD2,TGCAGTGCTGGAAGGTCTAGCGGGATAGTATCCTACGAGCAGTACTTC,CSAGRSSGIVSYEQYF
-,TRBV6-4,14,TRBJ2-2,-,TGTGCCAGCCGTTCCCGCCGGGCAAACGGGGAGCTGTTTTTT,CASRSRRANGELFF
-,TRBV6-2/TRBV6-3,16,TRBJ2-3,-,TGTGCCAGCAGTCACTTCGGGGACCCAAGCACAGATACGCAGTATTTT,CASSHFGDPSTDTQYF
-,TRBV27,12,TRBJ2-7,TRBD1,TGTGCCTCAACAGGGGGCACAGGGGAGCAGTACTTC,CASTGGTGEQYF
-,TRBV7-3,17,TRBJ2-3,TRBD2,TGTGCCAGCAGCTTAACGGTGACTAGCGGGAGGACCCATACGCAGTATTTT,CASSLTVTSGRTHTQYF
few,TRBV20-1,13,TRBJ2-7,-,TGCAGTGCTAGAGGAGGGCAGTCCGGCGAGCAGTACTTC,CSARGGQSGEQYF
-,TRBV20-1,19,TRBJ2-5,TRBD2,TGCAGTGCTAGAGATTGGTGGGGAGCGGGGGGGCAAGGCCAAGAGACCCAGTACTTC,CSARDWWGAGGQGQETQYF
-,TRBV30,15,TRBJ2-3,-,TGTGCCTGGAGGGGTCCAACTAGGGGTGAAGGAACGCAGTATTTT,CAWRGPTRGEGTQYF
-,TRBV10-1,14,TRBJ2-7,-,TGCGCCAGCAGTAGGGACCCGTCCTCCTACGAGCAGTACTTC,CASSRDPSSYEQYF
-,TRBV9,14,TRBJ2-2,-,TGTGCCAGCAGCGTCTCAGCGGTCACCGGGGAGCTGTTTTTT,CASSVSAVTGELFF
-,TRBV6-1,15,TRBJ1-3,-,TGTGCCAGCAGGAGAAATGGACAGCTTGGAAACACCATATATTTT,CASRRNGQLGNTIYF
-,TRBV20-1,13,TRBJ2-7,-,TGCAGTGCTAGTGTGGACACCGCCTACGAGCAGTACTTC,CSASVDTAYEQYF
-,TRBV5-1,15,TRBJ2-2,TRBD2,TGCGCCAGCAGCAGGACTAGCGGGAGCGCCGGGGAGCTGTTTTTT,CASSRTSGSAGELFF
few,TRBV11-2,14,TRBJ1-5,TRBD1,TGTGCCAGCAGCCCCGGGACAGGGTTTCAGCCCCAGCATTTT,CASSPGTGFQPQHF
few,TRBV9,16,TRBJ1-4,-,TGTGCCAGCAGCGTAGCCCTTCACGCAACTAATGAAAAACTGTTTTTT,CASSVALHATNEKLFF
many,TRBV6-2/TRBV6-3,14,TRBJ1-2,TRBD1,TGTGCCAGCAGTTCCTGGGACAGGATCTATGGCTACACCTTC,CASSSWDRIYGYTF
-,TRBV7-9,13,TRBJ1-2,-,TGTGCCAGCAGCATAGAACAGAGCGGAGGCTACACCTTC,CASSIEQSGGYTF
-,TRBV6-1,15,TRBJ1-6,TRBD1,TGTGCCAGCAGTACAACCGGGACAGGGAATTCACCCCTCCACTTT,CASSTTGTGNSPLHF
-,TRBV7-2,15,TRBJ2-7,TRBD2,TGTGCCAGCAGCCGGAGACTAGCGGGAGTGGACGAGCAGTACTTC,CASSRRLAGVDEQYF
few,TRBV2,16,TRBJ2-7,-,TGTGCCAGCAGTGAAGGTCGCCAGGACTTCTCCTACGAGCAGTACTTC,CASSEGRQDFSYEQYF
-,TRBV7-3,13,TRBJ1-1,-,TGTGCCAGCAGCTTAAACCGGCTAACTGAAGCTTTCTTT,CASSLNRLTEAFF
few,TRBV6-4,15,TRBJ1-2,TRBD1,TGTGCCAGCAGTGAAGGGACAGGGGGCATCTATGGCTACACCTTC,CASSEGTGGIYGYTF
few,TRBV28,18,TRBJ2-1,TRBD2,TGTGCCAGCAGTTTAAGGAGCGGGAGAAATGGAGTCAACAATGAGCAGTTCTTC,CASSLRSGRNGVNNEQFF
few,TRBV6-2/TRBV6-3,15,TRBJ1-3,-,TGTGCCAGCAGTTATGGCAGTGACTCTGGAAACACCATATATTTT,CASSYGSDSGNTIYF
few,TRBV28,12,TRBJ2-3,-,TGTGCCAACACCCAGATAGGAGATACGCAGTATTTT,CANTQIGDTQYF
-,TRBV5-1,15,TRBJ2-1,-,TGCGCCTCGCGAGTGGGTCGGGAGTCCTACAATGAGCAGTTCTTC,CASRVGRESYNEQFF
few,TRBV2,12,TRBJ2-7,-,TGTGCCAGCAGTTTCGACATCTACGAGCAGTACTTC,CASSFDIYEQYF